The 29 T cell receptor beta chains below come from one sample, sequenced in a study of OX40 agonist ivuxolimab in advanced cancers. Some clones are missing from TCRdb's copy, which holds only in-frame ones; the method was immunoSEQ multiplex PCR. The sample records 65,000 to 85,000 clones, roughly 89% being singletons. The sample consisted of CD4+ or CD8+ T cells sorted from blood, taken in a trial of the OX40 agonist ivuxolimab. The receptors stem from an adult with an advanced solid tumor such as melanoma, head and neck, liver or kidney cancer.

The V call is TRBV29-1, the J call TRBJ2-3; D gene ambiguous. This CDR3 spans 16 amino acids. The germline V gene encodes CDR1 SQVTM and CDR2 ANQGSEA. V was shortened by 7 bases and J by 2 bases, with 22 bases between the two germline ends. CDR3 protein: CSALTGPSPFTDTQYF. CDR3 DNA sequence: TGCAGCGCTCTCACTGGGCCATCCCCCTTCACAGATACGCAGTATTTT.

The gene calls are TRBV9 and TRBJ2-5; 9 positions agree with TRBD2. The length of the CDR3 is 17 residues. J was trimmed by 2 bases and V by 0 bases; bases with no gene match: 8. Germline-derived CDR1 and CDR2 are SGDLS and YYNGEE. This CDR3 reads CASSVGGAGGLQETQYF. The CDR3 DNA sequence: TGTGCCAGCAGCGTAGGCGGAGCGGGAGGTTTACAAGAGACCCAGTACTTC.

V is TRBV19 and J is TRBJ1-4; D not resolved. Looked up from germline, CDR1 is LNHDA and CDR2 is SQIVND (reference sequence). The length of the CDR3 is 12 residues. Trimming took off 9 bases at V and 4 bases at J, with 9 bases between the two ends. The CDR3 loop reads CASRSNNEKLFF. CDR3 coding DNA: TGTGCCAGCCGAAGCAATAATGAAAAACTGTTTTTT. The variable domain in full, with the rest retrieved from reference TRBV19 and TRBJ1-4, is DGGITQSPKYLFRKEGQNVTLSCEQNLNHDAMYWYRQDPGQGLRLIYYSQIVNDFQKGDIAEGYSVSREKKESFPLTVTSAQKNPTAFYLCASRSNNEKLFFGSGTQLSVL.

The chain uses TRBV19 and TRBJ2-3, with D possibly being TRBD2 (5 bases). V lost 6 bases and J lost 1, with 8 bases in between. Per the germline V gene, CDR1 is LNHDA and CDR2 is SQIVND (reference sequence). CDR3 length equals 13 residues. The CDR3 DNA reads TGTGCCAGTAGACTGGAGGGCACAGATACGCAGTATTTT. Translating it yields CASRLEGTDTQYF.

V and J are TRBV6-5 and TRBJ1-1; TRBD1 matches at 7 bases. The CDR3 is made up of 14 amino acids. Germline assignment: CDR1 MNHEY and CDR2 SVGAGI. Trimming cost V 5 bases and J 4 bases; bases outside gene matches: 7. The CDR3 sequence: CASSGNNRGTEAFF. The CDR3 coding sequence is TGTGCCAGCAGTGGTAACAACAGGGGCACTGAAGCTTTCTTT.

This chain joins TRBV30 and TRBJ1-1; the D gene is possibly TRBD1 (5 bases). This CDR3 comprises 12 residues. The V gene's germline CDR1 is GTSNPN and CDR2 SVGIG (reference sequence). Trimming stripped 1 base from V and 7 bases from J, with 10 bases between. The CDR3 spells CAWSASTDEAFF. The CDR3 region has the DNA TGTGCCTGGAGTGCCTCGACAGATGAAGCTTTCTTT.

This chain joins TRBV5-1 and TRBJ2-7; D uncertain. V gave up 0 bases and J gave up 0 bases, with 7 bases separating them. Germline loops: CDR1 SGHRS, CDR2 YFSETQ. The CDR3 is 14 amino acids. CDR3 nucleotide sequence: TGCGCCAGCAGCTTGGAAGAGGCCTCCTACGAGCAGTACTTC. This translates into CASSLEEASYEQYF.

V usage is TRBV7-6 and J usage is TRBJ1-3, with D unclear. The CDR3 is 15 residues long. Germline CDR1 reads SGHVS; CDR2 reads FNYEAQ. Trimming stripped 1 base from V and 0 bases from J, with 7 bases between. The chain's CDR3 is CASSLGDYSGNTIYF. In DNA, the CDR3 is TGTGCCAGCAGCTTAGGAGATTACTCTGGAAACACCATATATTTT.

The chain uses TRBV6-5 and TRBJ2-1, with 10 bases matching TRBD1. The junction had 5 bases not matched to a gene; V was cut back by 6 bases and J by 12 bases. Germline assignment: CDR1 MNHEY and CDR2 SVGAGI. The CDR3 covers 12 residues. The CDR3 here is CASSIDRGRQFF. The CDR3 region has the DNA TGTGCCAGCAGCATCGACAGGGGGCGGCAGTTCTTC.

The chain combines TRBV28 with TRBJ1-3; no clear D gene. Germline loops: CDR1 MDHEN, CDR2 SYDVKM. The V and J ends lost 5 bases and 8 bases respectively, with 13 bases between them. The CDR3 is made up of 13 amino acids. CDR3 loop: CASSLWLGDTIYF. The CDR3 bases are TGTGCCAGCAGTCTTTGGTTGGGCGACACCATATATTTT. Together with reference TRBV28 and TRBJ1-3, the CDR3 gives the full variable domain: DVKVTQSSRYLVKRTGEKVFLECVQDMDHENMFWYRQDPGLGLRLIYFSYDVKMKEKGDIPEGYSVSREKKERFSLILESASTNQTSMYLCASSLWLGDTIYFGEGSWLTVV.

V gene TRBV30 combines with J gene TRBJ1-4; 8 nucleotides align to TRBD1. This CDR3 has 15 residues. After removal of 2 bases from V and 7 bases from J, the junction contained 9 bases not matched to a gene. Germline-derived CDR1 and CDR2 are GTSNPN and SVGIG (reference sequence). The chain's CDR3 is CAWSPRGQGFEKLFF. The CDR3 nucleotides are TGTGCCTGGAGTCCCCGCGGACAGGGATTTGAAAAACTGTTTTTT.

The chain carries TRBV18 and TRBJ2-5; no clear D gene. This CDR3 is built from 13 residues. Germline values: CDR1 KGHSH, CDR2 LQKENI. Trimming removed 5 bases from V and 2 bases from J, with 9 bases in between. CDR3 loop: CASSFSVQETQYF. As DNA, the CDR3 is TGTGCCAGCTCATTTTCAGTACAAGAGACCCAGTACTTC.

A word on this clone: This specimen includes other DNA sequences encoding the same CDR3. The chain carries TRBV7-2 and TRBJ2-7; D is possibly TRBD1 (5 bases). Between the trimmed V and J ends, which lost 4 bases and 4 bases, there was a span of 8 bases. The CDR3 loop spans 12 amino acids. Germline-derived CDR1 and CDR2 are SGHTA and FQGNSA. CDR3 in DNA: TGTGCCAGCAGCTCCCAGGGATACGAGCAGTACTTC. Translated: CASSSQGYEQYF.

This sequence joins TRBV29-1 and TRBJ1-2; no clear D gene. Trimming left V 5 bases short and J 0 bases short, with 10 bases between. Germline assignment: CDR1 SQVTM and CDR2 ANQGSEA. The CDR3 runs to 13 residues. The CDR3 protein is CSVQGSPNYGYTF. The CDR3, as DNA: TGCAGCGTTCAAGGGTCACCTAACTATGGCTACACCTTC.

The table lists this clone with a count of one. The chain joins TRBV19 to TRBJ1-4; possible D gene TRBD1, 5 bases. Germline V gene lookup returns CDR1 LNHDA and CDR2 SQIVND (reference sequence). Trimming cost V 4 bases and J 5 bases, with 11 bases left between them. The CDR3 loop spans 14 amino acids. CDR3 DNA sequence: TGTGCCAGTAGTAATTGGCCAGGGAATGAAAAACTGTTTTTT. Its translation: CASSNWPGNEKLFF.

V is TRBV30 and J is TRBJ2-1; 8 bases line up with TRBD2. Trimming took 5 bases from V and 5 from J; bases not matched to a gene: 8. CDR3 length: 14 amino acids. Germline CDR1 and CDR2: GTSNPN and SVGIG (reference sequence). The CDR3 is CAWGEGLVDNEQFF. CDR3 DNA sequence: TGTGCCTGGGGTGAGGGACTAGTCGACAATGAGCAGTTCTTC.

This clone was counted between two and nine times. The chain links TRBV11-3 to TRBJ2-3; D not certain. V lost 6 bases and J 4 bases, leaving 14 bases between the germline ends. The CDR3 contains 14 residues. Germline CDR1 and CDR2: SGHNT and YENEEA. For the CDR3, the DNA is TGTGCCAGCAGTCAGCCCTCCAGCCCAGATACGCAGTATTTT. It encodes CASSQPSSPDTQYF.

V usage is TRBV6-1 and J usage is TRBJ2-5; 7 positions agree with TRBD1. This CDR3 is built from 13 residues. In germline, CDR1 is MNHNS, CDR2 SASEGT. V was pared by 6 bases and J by 5 bases, with 6 bases of the junction left unmatched. The CDR3 coding sequence is TGTGCCAGCAGGGAGACAGGGTTGGAGACCCAGTACTTC. Amino acid sequence: CASRETGLETQYF.

The V call is TRBV2, the J call TRBJ2-5, with D possibly being TRBD1 or TRBD2 (5 bases each). Germline values: CDR1 SNHLY, CDR2 FYNNEI. Trimming removed 3 bases at V and 5 bases at J, with 10 bases between. This CDR3 is 13 amino acids long. The CDR3 reads CASSDGALETQYF. DNA of the CDR3: TGTGCCAGCAGTGACGGGGCCCTGGAGACCCAGTACTTC.

The rearrangement links TRBV11-2 to TRBJ1-2; D remains unclear. Trimming took off 5 bases at V and 7 bases at J, with 14 bases between the two ends. The CDR3 totals 13 residues. CDR1 and CDR2 (germline): SGHAT, FQNNGV. CDR3 DNA sequence: TGTGCCAGCAGCAGCCAACGGGTGGCTGGCTACACCTTC. This encodes CASSSQRVAGYTF.

As regards this clone: The sample has other DNA sequences that encode this CDR3 too. The J gene is TRBJ2-7, the V gene TRBV30; tentatively, D is TRBD2 (5 bases). With 0 bases removed from V and 6 bases from J, the gap between germline ends came to 9 bases. This CDR3 comprises 12 residues. Germline V CDR1 and CDR2: GTSNPN, SVGIG (reference sequence). DNA of the CDR3: TGTGCCTGGAGTGTAGGAGGTCGCGAGCAGTACTTC. It yields the protein CAWSVGGREQYF. Full variable domain (rest looked up from reference TRBV30 and TRBJ2-7): SQTIHQWPATLVQPVGSPLSLECTVEGTSNPNLYWYRQAAGRGLQLLFYSVGIGQISSEVPQNLSASRPQDRQFILSSKKLLLSDSGFYLCAWSVGGREQYFGPGTRLTVT.

The chain couples TRBV27 to TRBJ1-5; a possible D gene is TRBD1 (6 bases). This CDR3 spans 14 amino acids. Germline CDR1 and CDR2: MNHEY and SMNVEV (reference sequence). The V end was cut by 3 bases, the J end by 6 bases, with 12 bases between. The CDR3 region is CASSFQGGGQPQHF. The CDR3 DNA reads as TGTGCCAGCAGTTTTCAGGGAGGGGGTCAGCCCCAGCATTTT.

The CDR3 reads CASSNSGPYTSGYTF. The CDR3 DNA reads as TGTGCCAGTAGCAACTCGGGACCATACACAAGTGGCTACACCTTC. The V call is TRBV19, the J call TRBJ1-2, with TRBD1 as a possible D gene (5 bases). The CDR3 covers 15 residues. Trimming pared 6 bases from V and 7 bases from J, leaving 21 bases between. The germline CDR1 and CDR2 sequences are LNHDA and SQIVND (reference sequence).

The chain carries TRBV30 and TRBJ2-7, with D uncertain. This CDR3 contains 13 residues. From germline, CDR1 is GTSNPN and CDR2 SVGIG (reference sequence). V lost 1 base and J lost 4, with 11 bases in between. The CDR3: CAWSGLLVYEQYF. The CDR3 DNA sequence: TGTGCCTGGAGTGGCCTACTGGTTTACGAGCAGTACTTC.

This clone was seen a handful of times. The rearrangement links TRBV6-1 to TRBJ1-1; a weak D match, TRBD1 (6 bases). The CDR3 length is 12 residues. From germline, CDR1 is MNHNS and CDR2 SASEGT. The V end lost 6 bases, the J end lost 7 bases, and 12 bases lay between the germline ends. The CDR3 sequence is CASSPGQIEAFF. The CDR3, as DNA: TGTGCCAGCAGCCCGGGACAAATTGAAGCTTTCTTT.

This rearrangement joins TRBV2 to TRBJ2-1; tentatively, D is TRBD2 (6 bases). The CDR3 has 16 residues. With 10 bases removed from V and 0 bases from J, the gap between germline ends came to 19 bases. CDR1 SNHLY and CDR2 FYNNEI come from the germline V gene. The CDR3 nucleotides read TGTGCCACCGCCCAACGTAGCGGAAACTCCTACAATGAGCAGTTCTTC. Encoded protein: CATAQRSGNSYNEQFF.

The chain employs TRBV9 and TRBJ1-3, with D tentatively TRBD1 (5 bases). V gave up 0 bases and J gave up 0 bases, with 13 bases separating them. CDR3 size: 17 residues. CDR1 and CDR2 from the germline V gene are SGDLS and YYNGEE. The CDR3 nucleotides are TGTGCCAGCAGCGTAGATCCTGGGGCCGTCTCTGGAAACACCATATATTTT. Its translation: CASSVDPGAVSGNTIYF.

The chain links TRBV7-9 to TRBJ2-1, with D tentatively TRBD1 or TRBD2 (5 bases each). Trimming pared 6 bases from V and 6 bases from J, leaving 9 bases between. The CDR3 runs to 12 residues. Germline V gives CDR1 SEHNR, CDR2 FQNEAQ (reference sequence). The CDR3 reads CASSWDLNEQFF. For the CDR3, the DNA is TGTGCCAGCAGTTGGGACCTCAATGAGCAGTTCTTC.

The chain combines TRBV6-1 with TRBJ2-5; 7 positions agree with TRBD2. CDR3 size: 15 residues. Germline V gene data show CDR1 as MNHNS and CDR2 as SASEGT. Trimming removed 6 bases from V and 2 bases from J; junction bases left unmatched: 9. The CDR3, as DNA: TGTGCCAGCAGCCTGCAGACTAGCCTACAAGAGACCCAGTACTTC. It encodes CASSLQTSLQETQYF.